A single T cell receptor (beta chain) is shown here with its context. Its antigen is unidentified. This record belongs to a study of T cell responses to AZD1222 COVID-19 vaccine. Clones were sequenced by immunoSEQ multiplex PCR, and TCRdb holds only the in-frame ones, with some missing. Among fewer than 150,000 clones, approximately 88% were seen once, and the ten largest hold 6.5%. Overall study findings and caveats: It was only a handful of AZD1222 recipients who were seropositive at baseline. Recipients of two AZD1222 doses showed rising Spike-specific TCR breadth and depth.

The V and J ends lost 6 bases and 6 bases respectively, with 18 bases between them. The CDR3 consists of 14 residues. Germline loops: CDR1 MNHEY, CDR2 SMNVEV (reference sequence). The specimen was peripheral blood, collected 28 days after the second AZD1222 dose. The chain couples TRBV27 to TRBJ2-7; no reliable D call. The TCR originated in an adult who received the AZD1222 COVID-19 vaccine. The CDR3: CASRVARASSEQYF. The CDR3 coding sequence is TGTGCCAGCAGAGTCGCCCGGGCGTCATCCGAGCAGTACTTC.